This section outlines one T cell receptor (beta chain) sequence together with its context. The record originates from a study of T cells expressing NK-cell markers. For the study at large: Eight donors were sequenced, seven testing HCMV-seropositive and one testing seronegative.

TCRdb re-analyzed the 5' RACE reads; it lists each CDR3 protein once, without DNA. This repertoire includes about 540,000 distinct CDR3 sequences. Germline lookup yields CDR1 SGHNT and CDR2 YYREEE (reference sequence). The CDR3 spans 14 residues. The clonotype was recovered from a young man in good health. The chain combines TRBV5-4 with TRBJ2-2; TCRdb names TRBD1, which stays unverified in the absence of DNA. The sample comprised blood T cells: a sorted CD56 or NKG2C T cell subset, CD4+ or CD8+ T cells, or bulk PBMC T cells (not recorded which). The CDR3 sequence: CASSLEQVDLELFF.